The 14 T cell receptor beta chains below all came from one sample that was sequenced in a study of T cell responses to AZD1222 COVID-19 vaccine. Profiling relied on immunoSEQ multiplex PCR, and the TCRdb table lists in-frame clones only, not all of them. The sample contains about 90,000 clones, around 87% of which appear only once. The source was peripheral blood, collected 28 days after the second AZD1222 dose. These receptors came from an adult who received the AZD1222 COVID-19 vaccine.

The rearrangement joins TRBV5-1 to TRBJ1-2, with D perhaps matching TRBD1 (5 bases). The V end lost 0 bases, the J end lost 6 bases, and 12 bases lay between the germline ends. Germline-derived CDR1 and CDR2 are SGHRS and YFSETQ. There are 14 residues in the CDR3. The CDR3 coding sequence is TGCGCCAGCAGCTTGGGGGGGAATGAGAATGGCTACACCTTC. It encodes CASSLGGNENGYTF.

The rearrangement joins TRBV3-1 (or the pseudogene TRBV3-2) to TRBJ1-4; no clear D gene. V gave up 4 bases and J gave up 2 bases, with 8 bases separating them. CDR1 is LGHDT, CDR2 YNNKEL, per germline (reference sequence). The CDR3 is 14 amino acids. Written as DNA, the CDR3 is TGTGCCAGCAGCCGACAAGGTACTAATGAAAAACTGTTTTTT. Residues: CASSRQGTNEKLFF.

The chain uses TRBV29-1 and TRBJ2-1; D is uncertain. Germline V gene sequence: CDR1 SQVTM, CDR2 ANQGSEA. The CDR3 extends over 14 amino acids. Trimming took off 8 bases at V and 0 bases at J, with 14 bases between the two ends. The CDR3 DNA sequence: TGCAGCTTCAGGCCCTACGGCTCCTACAATGAGCAGTTCTTC. Protein product: CSFRPYGSYNEQFF.

The genes are TRBV15 and TRBJ1-1; 7 bases line up with TRBD1. With 6 bases clipped from V and 1 base from J, the junction kept 8 bases outside the gene matches. The CDR3 is 15 residues long. The germline V gene encodes CDR1 LNHNV and CDR2 YYDKDF (reference sequence). The CDR3 region is CATSTTGQQNTEAFF. CDR3 bases: TGTGCCACCAGTACGACGGGACAGCAGAACACTGAAGCTTTCTTT.

This rearrangement joins TRBV4-2 to TRBJ1-5, with TRBD1 matching over 10 bases. Germline loops: CDR1 LGHNA, CDR2 YNFKEQ. J was trimmed by 9 bases and V by 0 bases; bases with no gene match: 14. The CDR3 runs 18 residues. For the CDR3, the DNA is TGTGCCAGCAGCCAAGAAACACCCGGGACAGGGGCGTTTCGGCCCCAGCATTTT. It specifies CASSQETPGTGAFRPQHF.

The J gene is TRBJ1-1, the V gene TRBV7-3; D not resolved. Per germline, CDR1 SGHTA and CDR2 FQGTGA. There are 14 residues in the CDR3. The V gene lost 1 base and the J gene lost 1 base, with 7 bases spanning the gap. The chain's CDR3 is CASSLMYQNTEAFF. In DNA form, the CDR3 reads TGTGCCAGCAGCTTAATGTACCAGAACACTGAAGCTTTCTTT. The whole variable domain, filled in from reference TRBV7-3 and TRBJ1-1, reads GAGVSQTPSNKVTEKGKYVELRCDPISGHTALYWYRQSLGQGPEFLIYFQGTGAADDSGLPNDRFFAVRPEGSVSTLKIQRTERGDSAVYLCASSLMYQNTEAFFGQGTRLTVV.

The genes are TRBV7-9 and TRBJ1-3; perhaps TRBD1 as D (5 bases). CDR1 and CDR2 from the germline V gene are SEHNR and FQNEAQ (reference sequence). The CDR3 length is 13 residues. The V gene lost 3 bases and the J gene lost 10 bases, with 13 bases spanning the gap. CDR3 amino acids: CASSLGSGKTIYF. As DNA, the CDR3 is TGTGCCAGCAGCTTGGGGTCAGGGAAGACCATATATTTT.

The gene calls are TRBV5-4 and TRBJ2-2; D is unclear. V lost 4 bases, J lost 5 bases, and 6 bases lay in between. Germline-derived CDR1 and CDR2 are SGHNT and YYREEE (reference sequence). The CDR3 is made up of 12 amino acids. The CDR3 nucleotides read TGTGCCAGCAGCCCTGGAACCGGGGAGCTGTTTTTT. This encodes CASSPGTGELFF.

The genes are TRBV27 and TRBJ1-1, with D unresolved. Per germline, CDR1 MNHEY and CDR2 SMNVEV (reference sequence). The CDR3 has 14 residues. With 2 bases removed from V and 4 bases from J, the gap between germline ends came to 11 bases. In DNA, the CDR3 is TGTGCCAGCAGTTTAGGGCCTGATGGCACTGAAGCTTTCTTT. It codes for CASSLGPDGTEAFF.

V usage is TRBV6-5 and J usage is TRBJ1-5; weak D call: TRBD1 (5 bases). The germline gives CDR1 MNHEY, CDR2 SVGAGI. The V end lost 6 bases, the J end lost 0 bases, and 12 bases lay between the germline ends. This CDR3 region has 15 residues. This chain's CDR3 is CASRRDSNSNQPQHF. The CDR3 bases are TGTGCCAGCAGGAGAGACAGCAATAGCAATCAGCCCCAGCATTTT.

The chain has TRBV7-2 and TRBJ1-5, with 8 bases lining up with TRBD1. The V segment lost 6 bases and the J segment 4 bases; nucleotides outside the gene matches: 5. The CDR3 spans 14 residues. Germline-derived CDR1 and CDR2 are SGHTA and FQGNSA. CDR3 protein: CASSRTGKNQPQHF. The DNA for the CDR3 is TGTGCCAGCAGTCGGACAGGGAAGAATCAGCCCCAGCATTTT.

The chain carries TRBV9 and TRBJ1-1; tentatively, D is TRBD1 (6 bases). The CDR3 has 13 amino acids. The V and J ends lost 2 bases and 1 base respectively, with 6 bases between them. Per the germline V gene, CDR1 is SGDLS and CDR2 is YYNGEE. For the CDR3, the DNA is TGTGCCAGCAGCGTGGACAGGAACACTGAAGCTTTCTTT. Its translation is CASSVDRNTEAFF.

The chain joins TRBV13 to TRBJ2-1; 11 positions agree with TRBD2. The V gene's germline CDR1 is PRHDT and CDR2 FYEKMQ (reference sequence). The CDR3 extends over 17 amino acids. With V trimmed by 3 bases and J by 6 bases, 10 bases remained unmatched. The CDR3: CASSFLTRLAGSNEQFF. The CDR3 nucleotides are TGTGCCAGCAGCTTTTTGACCCGACTAGCGGGAAGCAATGAGCAGTTCTTC.

V usage is TRBV6-5 and J usage is TRBJ2-7; D is perhaps TRBD2 (5 bases). Germline CDR1 MNHEY, CDR2 SVGAGI. Trimming stripped 5 bases from V and 6 bases from J, with 11 bases between. The CDR3 is 12 residues long. CDR3 sequence: CASSPGAAEQYF. In nucleotides, the CDR3 is TGTGCCAGCAGTCCCGGAGCGGCCGAGCAGTACTTC.